Sequencing of this T cell receptor (beta chain) was carried out in a study of beta chain features in type 1 diabetes. Whole-study findings and limits: Across all four CD4+ subsets, people with type 1 diabetes showed modestly shorter TCRB CDR3s. Lower insertion and higher deletion counts appeared at VDJ junctions in type 1 diabetes patients.

Sorting with CD45RO/CCR7/CD25/CD127/CD95/CD27 yielded naive, central memory, regulatory and stem-like memory CD4+ cells. Sequenced material consisted of expressed TCRB transcripts (all of the isolated RNA was reverse transcribed). Some 4 million reads were obtained on average from naive, central memory and regulatory T cell samples. Assay used: immunoSEQ multiplex PCR; TCRdb lists only in-frame clones, some missing. Of 600,000 or so clones in the sample, 9.5% to 15% were seen once. Notes on this clone: Antigen: not known.

CDR1 and CDR2 (germline): SGHTA, FQGNSA. V gave up 3 bases and J gave up 2 bases, with 11 bases separating them. This CDR3 is built from 15 residues. The chain has TRBV7-2 and TRBJ1-5; no clear D. Sample: naive CD4+ T cells from blood. This receptor was taken from a man aged 30 to 45 with type 1 diabetes. As DNA, the CDR3 is TGTGCCAGCAGCTTTGCGATGGGAGGCAATCAGCCCCAGCATTTT. This translates into CASSFAMGGNQPQHF.